Below, one T cell receptor (beta chain) is given with its context. Its target is not known. This entry comes from a study of T cell responses to AZD1222 COVID-19 vaccine. Findings and caveats of the study: Spike was spanned by vaccine-associated CD4 TCRs, with dominance at 160-218 and 743-854. Baseline seropositivity characterized only a handful of AZD1222 recipients. Scientists sampled the repertoires only once the peak T cell response had passed.

CDR1 and CDR2 from the germline V gene are LNHDA and SQIVND (reference sequence). The CDR3 loop spans 14 amino acids. V was trimmed by 6 bases and J by 4 bases, leaving 15 bases between them. Assay used: immunoSEQ multiplex PCR; TCRdb lists only in-frame clones, some missing. This repertoire shows 110,000 or so clones, around 89% found once; its top ten account for about 7.1%. Pooling was applied to second doses at about 4 or about 12 weeks. This clonotype was obtained from an adult who received the AZD1222 COVID-19 vaccine. The specimen was peripheral blood, collected 28 days after the second AZD1222 dose. The V and J genes are TRBV19 and TRBJ1-2; D unresolved. CDR3 protein: CASRALAGFYGYTF. In nucleotides, the CDR3 is TGTGCCAGTAGAGCCCTGGCAGGCTTCTATGGCTACACCTTC.